This T cell receptor beta chain appears in the sequencing data of a study of T cell repertoires in cytomegalovirus infection. On the study more broadly: CMV epitopes that were recently identified and HLA-C-restricted were used alongside well-studied HLA-B-restricted ones. Through public TCR beta signatures, both CMV infection and matching HLA type were indicated. Study-wide results and limits: The response measured ex vivo was dominated by TCR beta clonotypes (HLA-C-restricted and CMV-specific).

V lost 0 bases to trimming and J lost 3 bases, with 8 bases between them. This CDR3 has 14 residues. Germline V CDR1 and CDR2: LGHNA, YNFKEQ. A note on this clonotype: The antigen remains undetermined.

TCRdb itself ran the reads through MiXCR, one entry per CDR3 protein. The sample includes fewer than 650,000 distinct CDR3 sequences, roughly 43% of them seen just once. The rearrangement uses TRBV4-2 and TRBJ1-1; tentative D call: TRBD1 (5 bases). Source: cultured PBMCs, taken from culture after CMV antigen stimulation. This clonotype originated in a human donor in good health (CMV status not recorded). Some clones in this sample may be carry-over from other donors' samples. As DNA, the CDR3 is TGTGCCAGCAGCCAAGATGGGGGGGACACTGAAGCTTTCTTT. Protein: CASSQDGGDTEAFF.